This TCR beta chain was sequenced in a study of long-term antiretroviral therapy in people with HIV. Study observations and caveats: Blood, drawn from about 2004 to 2017, may reflect older ART regimens. Clones that had undergone expansion before ART prevailed in the repertoire throughout all time points. Neither ART adherence, viral resistance nor therapy changes were documented. Post-ART samples showed increased diversity that remained below transplant donor control levels.

Comment on this clone: Its specificity is unknown.

Sequencing used immunoSEQ v3.0 at survey level. The data were produced by immunoSEQ multiplex PCR, yet TCRdb's version contains in-frame clones alone and is incomplete. The sample shows tens of thousands of clones, just under 95% of them seen only once. Sample: unsorted PBMCs, taken 5.3 years after starting antiretroviral therapy. The source is a man over 45 with HIV.

CDR3 region: CASSQLGGSTEKLFF. CDR3 nucleotide sequence: TGCGCCAGCAGCCAATTGGGGGGAAGTACCGAAAAACTGTTTTTT. The rearrangement uses TRBV4-1 and TRBJ1-4, with D possibly TRBD1 on 5 matching bases. CDR1 is MGHRA and CDR2 is YSYEKL in the germline V gene. V gave up 2 bases and J gave up 8 bases, with 15 bases separating them. The CDR3 runs to 15 residues.